This TCR beta chain came from a study of cytomegalovirus exposure and HLA in healthy donors. It was with 60 Vbeta and 13 Jbeta primers that the PCR ran. Clones were read by immunoSEQ multiplex PCR, and TCRdb kept only the in-frame ones, dropping some. The sample table sets out about 130,000 clones. V was cut by 3 bases and J by 1 base, with 9 bases left in between. Germline V gene lookup returns CDR1 MDHEN and CDR2 SYDVKM. This CDR3 comprises 14 residues. The chain employs TRBV28 and TRBJ2-5; maybe TRBD1 (5 bases). The TCR was taken from a man in his forties or fifties in good health and CMV-seronegative. Sequencing was done on a sample of PBMCs. CDR3 amino acids: CASSFFRGQETQYF. Here the CDR3 DNA reads TGTGCCAGCAGTTTTTTTAGGGGCCAAGAGACCCAGTACTTC. Full variable domain (remainder filled in from reference TRBV28 and TRBJ2-5): DVKVTQSSRYLVKRTGEKVFLECVQDMDHENMFWYRQDPGLGLRLIYFSYDVKMKEKGDIPEGYSVSREKKERFSLILESASTNQTSMYLCASSFFRGQETQYFGPGTRLLVL.